This T cell receptor beta chain was sequenced for a study of beta chain features in type 1 diabetes. Study results and limitations: Among patients, naive, central memory and Treg TCRB repertoires appeared more similar than among healthy donors. In all four CD4+ subsets, TCRB CDR3 length was significantly, moderately reduced in type 1 diabetes.

Germline CDR1 SGHRS, CDR2 YFSETQ. V lost 2 bases and J 5 bases, leaving 10 bases between the germline ends. This CDR3 has 14 residues. Each population that was sorted was more than 98% pure. In the case of this clone: What it recognizes is unknown.

cDNA synthesis used the whole RNA isolate, giving expressed TCRB sequences. Sequencing used immunoSEQ multiplex PCR; TCRdb keeps in-frame clones, though not all of them. The table has around 240,000 clones, over 8.5% seen once. Sample: naive CD4+ T cells from blood. This TCR was sampled from a young woman in good health. The chain combines TRBV5-1 with TRBJ1-4; tentatively, D is TRBD1 (5 bases). CDR3 DNA sequence: TGCGCCAGCAGCTTCGGCGGGGGAAATGAAAAACTGTTTTTT. Its translation is CASSFGGGNEKLFF.